This T cell receptor (beta chain) came from a study of T cell repertoires in cytomegalovirus infection. This clonotype was detected a few times. What it recognizes is unknown. General study points: The ex vivo response was dominated by HLA-C-restricted CMV-specific TCR beta clonotypes. Accumulated public TCR beta family frequency recognized individuals carrying CMV together with the relevant HLA.

TCRdb passed the reads through MiXCR, listing each CDR3 protein once. The table shows 350,000 to 550,000 distinct CDR3 sequences, with 25% to 40% occurring only once. Per germline, CDR1 MNHEY and CDR2 SVGAGI. The CDR3 has 13 amino acids. After removal of 2 bases from V and 6 bases from J, the junction contained 3 bases not matched to a gene. This receptor was taken from a human donor in good health (CMV status not recorded). Some clones in this sample may be carry-over from other donors' samples. The specimen was PBMCs. The chain carries TRBV6-5 and TRBJ1-2, with 7 bases identical to TRBD1. In DNA, the CDR3 is TGTGCCAGCAGTTACCAGGGGGGTCATGGCTACACCTTC. Its protein is CASSYQGGHGYTF.